This is a list of T cell receptor beta chains from one sample in a study of neoadjuvant nivolumab and ipilimumab in lung cancer. Data came from immunoSEQ multiplex PCR; TCRdb stores just in-frame clones and leaves some out. In the table there are over 5,500 clones, about 65% of which are singletons. Specimen: tumor tissue, collected after neoadjuvant nivolumab, alone or with ipilimumab, at or shortly before surgery. Receptor source: an adult with non-small cell lung cancer. The CDR3 runs from the conserved cysteine through the conserved F or W. A D gene is named only where the DNA matches it firmly. Only some rows state a clone size, as once, few, many or a class for expanded clones.

j_call,cdr3_length,v_call,clone_size,d_call,cdr3_nt,cdr3_aa
TRBJ2-3,15,TRBV10-1,NA,TRBD1,TGCGCCAGCAGTGATGGGACAGGGCCTACAGATACGCAGTATTTT,CASSDGTGPTDTQYF
TRBJ2-5,15,TRBV6-5,NA,TRBD2,TGTGCCAGCAGTTACCTGACTAGCGGCCAAGAGACCCAGTACTTC,CASSYLTSGQETQYF
TRBJ1-2,15,TRBV5-4,NA,NA,TGTGCCAGCAGCCCTTTTAAGGGGTCAAGCTATGGCTACACCTTC,CASSPFKGSSYGYTF
TRBJ1-2,14,TRBV6-1,NA,TRBD1,TGTGCCAGCAGTTTAGACAGGGCTAACTATGGCTACACCTTC,CASSLDRANYGYTF
TRBJ1-1,14,TRBV5-1,medium-sized,NA,TGCGCCAGCAGCTCCGGGGCCTCGGCAACTGAAGCTTTCTTT,CASSSGASATEAFF
TRBJ1-1,13,TRBV7-9,NA,NA,TGTGCCAGCATGATGACAGGTAACACTGAAGCTTTCTTT,CASMMTGNTEAFF
TRBJ2-1,13,TRBV28,medium-sized,TRBD1,TGTGCCAGCAGTCTACAGGGGGGAAATGAGCAGTTCTTC,CASSLQGGNEQFF
TRBJ2-7,15,TRBV29-1,NA,NA,TGCAGCGTTGAGTGGGCCGGGACGGATTCCTACGAGCAGTACTTC,CSVEWAGTDSYEQYF
TRBJ2-5,18,TRBV7-9,NA,NA,TGTGCCAGCAGCTTAGCGGTGGGGACTTACAGGGACCAAGAGACCCAGTACTTC,CASSLAVGTYRDQETQYF
TRBJ2-4,14,TRBV5-6,NA,NA,TGTGCCAGCAGCTTTTCCGGGTCCAAAAACATTCAGTACTTC,CASSFSGSKNIQYF
TRBJ1-3,13,TRBV7-9,once,NA,TGTGCCAGCAAACGGGCGACTGGAAACACCATATATTTT,CASKRATGNTIYF
TRBJ2-7,15,TRBV19,few,NA,TGTGCCAGTAGTATAGATCAGCCTGGTTCCTACGAGCAGTACTTC,CASSIDQPGSYEQYF
TRBJ2-5,14,TRBV6-5,NA,NA,TGTGCCAGCAGTGTAGACTTCAGGGGAGAGACCCAGTACTTC,CASSVDFRGETQYF
TRBJ2-4,15,TRBV30,few,TRBD2,TGTGCCTTTCAGAGCGGGGCCCTAGCCAAAAACATTCAGTACTTC,CAFQSGALAKNIQYF
TRBJ2-1,14,TRBV25-1,NA,TRBD1,TGTGCCAGCAGTGTGACAGGGTCCTACAATGAGCAGTTCTTC,CASSVTGSYNEQFF
TRBJ2-1,13,TRBV7-6,NA,NA,TGTGCCAGCAGCTTAGGCCAACTCAATTGGCAGTTCTTC,CASSLGQLNWQFF
TRBJ2-7,13,TRBV30,few,TRBD2,TGTGCCTGGAGTGTACTAGCGGAAGGCGAGCAGTACTTC,CAWSVLAEGEQYF
TRBJ1-2,13,TRBV5-6,NA,NA,TGTGCCAGCAGCTTGGGGCAGCTCTATGGCTACACCTTC,CASSLGQLYGYTF
TRBJ2-7,11,TRBV6-1,few,NA,TGTGCCAGCAGTGGGGGTTACGAGCAGTACTTC,CASSGGYEQYF
TRBJ1-2,12,TRBV11-3,NA,NA,TGTGCCAGCAGCCCGACGATATCGGGCTACACCTTC,CASSPTISGYTF
TRBJ2-1,13,TRBV28,few,NA,TGTGCCAGCAGGCCTCCCCCGTACAATGAGCAGTTCTTC,CASRPPPYNEQFF
TRBJ1-1,13,TRBV7-9,NA,NA,TGTGCCAGCAGCTTAGAGGGGGGGAGTGAAGCTTTCTTT,CASSLEGGSEAFF
TRBJ2-5,15,TRBV7-2,NA,NA,TGTGCCAGCAGCTTATTGGGGCCGTCCCAAGAGACCCAGTACTTC,CASSLLGPSQETQYF
TRBJ2-2,15,TRBV19,NA,TRBD1,TGTGCCAGCCGGACAGGGGGCCCGAACACCGGGGAGCTGTTTTTT,CASRTGGPNTGELFF
TRBJ2-3,15,TRBV9,NA,NA,TGTGCCAGCAGCCCTGAGGGGGGTGGCACAGATACGCAGTATTTT,CASSPEGGGTDTQYF
TRBJ2-3,15,TRBV19,NA,NA,TGTGCCAGTAGTGTCGGGGGGCAAGTTACAGATACGCAGTATTTT,CASSVGGQVTDTQYF
TRBJ1-2,13,TRBV2,few,NA,TGTGCCAGCAGTGGGGGACCGGCCTATGGCTACACCTTC,CASSGGPAYGYTF
TRBJ1-2,12,TRBV5-4,NA,NA,TGTGCCAGCAGCTACGAAAGTTTTGGCTACACCTTC,CASSYESFGYTF
TRBJ1-6,14,TRBV25-1,medium-sized,NA,TGTGCCAGCAGTGAATTTGCAGGGGATTCACCCCTCCACTTT,CASSEFAGDSPLHF
TRBJ1-5,15,TRBV6-1,once,TRBD1,TGTGCCAGCAGTCAAACAGGGGTGGTCCATCAGCCCCAGCATTTT,CASSQTGVVHQPQHF
TRBJ2-1,12,TRBV7-3,few,NA,TGTGCCAGCAGCCCGACGGGACGGGAGCAGTTCTTC,CASSPTGREQFF
TRBJ2-3,16,TRBV7-9,once,NA,TGTGCCAGCAGCTCACCACGCTGGGCCCCCACCGATACGCAGTATTTT,CASSSPRWAPTDTQYF
TRBJ1-3,13,TRBV7-8,NA,NA,TGTGCCAGCAGCTTAGGGCAGGGAGACACCATATATTTT,CASSLGQGDTIYF
TRBJ1-5,18,TRBV2,NA,TRBD1,TGTGCCACTCGGACCGGGACAGGGGGCTTCGGGAGCAATCAGCCCCAGCATTTT,CATRTGTGGFGSNQPQHF
TRBJ1-4,15,TRBV5-1,NA,NA,TGCGCCAGCAGCCCGAACGGGGCGATTAATGAAAAACTGTTTTTT,CASSPNGAINEKLFF
TRBJ1-2,15,TRBV28,NA,NA,TGTGCCAGCAGGGAGTTGGGGGGGAATTTATATGGCTACACCTTC,CASRELGGNLYGYTF
TRBJ2-7,13,TRBV5-1,few,TRBD1,TGCGCCAGCAGCTCAACAGGGGTCTACGAGCAGTACTTC,CASSSTGVYEQYF
TRBJ2-6,13,TRBV30,NA,NA,TGTGCCTGCCGACCTTCTGGGGCCAACGTCCTGACTTTC,CACRPSGANVLTF
TRBJ2-7,17,TRBV15,NA,NA,TGTGCCACCAGCAGTGGGGTCCGGATAACTCAATCCTACGAGCAGTACTTC,CATSSGVRITQSYEQYF
TRBJ2-1,15,TRBV7-8,NA,NA,TGTGCCAGCAGCTTAAGTGGGACTCCATACAATGAGCAGTTCTTC,CASSLSGTPYNEQFF
TRBJ2-3,14,TRBV30,NA,NA,TGTGCCTGGAGAGGTGTCCTGGGTACAGATACGCAGTATTTT,CAWRGVLGTDTQYF
TRBJ2-7,15,TRBV6-1,NA,NA,TGTGCCAGCAGTGAAGGTATCCCATCTCCCTACGAGCAGTACTTC,CASSEGIPSPYEQYF
TRBJ2-1,16,TRBV7-2,NA,TRBD2,TGTGCCAGCAGCTTATGGACTAGCGGGTATTACAATGAGCAGTTCTTC,CASSLWTSGYYNEQFF
TRBJ1-2,13,TRBV9,NA,NA,TGTGCCAGCAGCGTTACCGAGAACTATGGCTACACCTTC,CASSVTENYGYTF
TRBJ2-3,14,TRBV5-1,NA,TRBD2,TGCGCCAGCAGCATGCTAGCGGACACAGATACGCAGTATTTT,CASSMLADTDTQYF
TRBJ2-7,14,TRBV2,NA,TRBD2,TGTGCCAGCAGCCCCGGACTAGCGGCCTACGAGCAGTACTTC,CASSPGLAAYEQYF
TRBJ1-4,13,TRBV7-2,NA,NA,TGTGCCAGCAGCTGGACATACAATGAAAAACTGTTTTTT,CASSWTYNEKLFF
TRBJ2-2,13,TRBV30,medium-sized,NA,TGTGCCTGGAGTGTTACTCCCGCCGGGGAGCTGTTTTTT,CAWSVTPAGELFF
TRBJ1-4,16,TRBV30,few,TRBD1,TGTGCCTGGAGTGTATATCCACCGGGACAGGGGATCGGACTGTTTTTT,CAWSVYPPGQGIGLFF
TRBJ2-7,15,TRBV5-1,NA,NA,TGCGCCAGCAGTTTAGACGGGACTCCCTACGACGAGCAGTACTTC,CASSLDGTPYDEQYF
TRBJ1-4,17,TRBV9,medium-sized,TRBD1,TGTGCCAGCAGCCGCTCGGGACAGGGGGCCTTGGGAGAAAAACTGTTTTTT,CASSRSGQGALGEKLFF
TRBJ1-3,15,TRBV6-1,NA,NA,TGTGCCAGCAGAGAAAGGCAGCGCGCTGGAAACACCATATATTTT,CASRERQRAGNTIYF
TRBJ2-6,15,TRBV7-9,NA,NA,TGTGCCAGCAGCTTCCGGGACACTGGGGCCAACGTCCTGACTTTC,CASSFRDTGANVLTF
TRBJ2-1,16,TRBV5-1,once,TRBD2,TGCGCCAGCAGCTTTAGCGGGGCAAGCTCCTACAATGAGCAGTTCTTC,CASSFSGASSYNEQFF
TRBJ2-7,12,TRBV7-9,NA,NA,TGTGCCAGCAGTCTAACGGGTTACGAGCAGTACTTC,CASSLTGYEQYF
TRBJ2-5,16,TRBV7-3,medium-sized,TRBD2,TGTGCCAGCAGCCCAGCTAGCGGGATGGACGGAGAGACCCAGTACTTC,CASSPASGMDGETQYF
TRBJ2-7,16,TRBV5-1,few,TRBD1,TGCGCCAGCAGCAAGGGACAGATACTCCAGGAATACGAGCAGTACTTC,CASSKGQILQEYEQYF